The sequence of this T cell receptor beta chain was determined in a study of T-cell memory formation after mild COVID-19. Whole-study results and caveats: The pre-infection memory compartment contained some responding clones, suggesting cross-reactive memory joined.

TCRdb called the 5' RACE reads again in MiXCR, with one record for every CDR3 protein. The sample holds fewer than 650,000 distinct CDR3 sequences, roughly 17% seen once. This clonotype was picked up many times. What it binds is unknown. V lost 6 bases, J lost 3 bases, and 5 bases stayed unmatched. This CDR3 is built from 14 residues. This clonotype was sampled from an adult woman who had mild COVID-19 (a few samples of this study predate the infection). Cell type and time point are not known. Material: PBMCs or a T cell subset sorted from them (not recorded which). The chain has TRBV12-3 or TRBV12-4 and TRBJ2-1; 7 bases agree with TRBD1. The CDR3 DNA reads TGTGCCAGCAGCCCGGGACAGTACTACAATGAGCAGTTCTTC. Amino acids: CASSPGQYYNEQFF.